This T cell receptor beta chain was observed in a study of cytomegalovirus exposure and HLA in healthy donors. The CDR3 has 16 amino acids. The V gene's germline CDR1 is SEHNR and CDR2 FQNEAQ (reference sequence). V was cut by 4 bases and J by 5 bases, with 17 bases left in between. Produced via immunoSEQ multiplex PCR; TCRdb's table is partial and in-frame only. The data show 82,000 or so clones, roughly 94% seen once. It was the approximately 130-subject validation cohort, separate from the roughly 700-subject first cohort, to which the donors belonged. With regard to this clone: The antigen is undetermined.

Overall study results and limits: Reportedly, diagnosis of cytomegalovirus status by the classifier showed high specificity and sensitivity.

The sequence derives from a woman aged 18-29 years in good health and CMV-seronegative. What was sequenced was PBMCs. The chain uses TRBV7-9 and TRBJ2-2; D may be TRBD2 (6 bases). The CDR3 here is CASSSIGGRETGELFF. CDR3 nucleotide sequence: TGTGCCAGCAGCTCCATCGGAGGGCGAGAGACCGGGGAGCTGTTTTTT.